The 11 T cell receptor beta chains below come from one sample, sequenced in a study of shared clonotypes between healthy human individuals. Only in-frame clones appear in the TCRdb table, and some are missing; sequencing was by immunoSEQ multiplex PCR. The profile shows just over 2,000,000 clones, 85% to 95% of them singletons. The sample taken for sequencing was naive CD4+ T cells sorted from blood. Subset meaning: CD45RA+ positively selected. Receptor source: a man aged 18 to 30 in good health.

For this clone: This CDR3 is also generated by other DNA sequences in the sample. The chain recombines TRBV5-8 with TRBJ1-5, with 8 bases that match TRBD1. The junction had 4 bases not matched to a gene; V was cut back by 4 bases and J by 4 bases. This CDR3 is built from 14 residues. Germline CDR1 SGHTS, CDR2 YDEGEE. As DNA, the CDR3 is TGTGCCAGCAGCGCAGACAGGGGTAATCAGCCCCAGCATTTT. As protein: CASSADRGNQPQHF.

This clone appeared once. The gene calls are TRBV1 and TRBJ2-5; the table calls TRBD2, which could not be checked here. TRBV1 is classified as a pseudogene. This CDR3 region has 16 residues. This chain's CDR3 is CTSRQRVIAGRETQYF. The DNA for the CDR3 is TGCACCAGCAGGCAAAGAGTAATAGCGGGACGGGAGACCCAGTACTTC.

The V gene is TRBV5-1, the J gene TRBJ1-1; possibly TRBD1 for D (6 bases). The CDR3 has 11 residues. Germline lookup yields CDR1 SGHRS and CDR2 YFSETQ. V dropped 6 bases and J dropped 8 bases, with 11 bases sitting between them. This CDR3 is CASKGVGEAFF. The CDR3 DNA is TGCGCCAGCAAGGGGGTAGGCGAAGCTTTCTTT.

V gene TRBV5-1 combines with J gene TRBJ2-7, with TRBD1 identical over 9 bases. Germline values: CDR1 SGHRS, CDR2 YFSETQ. Germline trimming cut 0 bases from V and 5 bases from J; bases unmatched to any gene: 6. This CDR3 has 15 amino acids. The CDR3, as DNA: TGCGCCAGCAGCTTGGCGGACAGGGGCGGCGACGAGCAGTACTTC. Residues: CASSLADRGGDEQYF.

This clone showed up just once. The chain links TRBV5-1 to TRBJ2-2; 12 bases align to TRBD2. Trimming removed 4 bases from V and 6 bases from J; junction bases left unmatched: 7. Germline lookup yields CDR1 SGHRS and CDR2 YFSETQ. The CDR3 is 16 amino acids. Written as DNA, the CDR3 is TGCGCCAGCAGCCCCACGACTAGCGGGAGCCCCGGGGAGCTGTTTTTT. It codes for CASSPTTSGSPGELFF.

In this sample, this clone turned up many times. This CDR3 is also generated by other DNA sequences in the sample. The rearrangement joins TRBV5-1 to TRBJ2-7; a weak D match, TRBD2 (6 bases). Germline loops: CDR1 SGHRS, CDR2 YFSETQ. This CDR3 spans 13 amino acids. The germline V and J ends were trimmed by 6 bases and 6 bases, with 16 bases remaining between them. DNA for the CDR3: TGCGCCAGCAACCGGGACGGGAGTGGCGAGCAGTACTTC. Its translation is CASNRDGSGEQYF.

This clone was found once. This chain uses TRBV7-9 with TRBJ2-7; 7 nucleotides line up with TRBD1. CDR1 and CDR2 (germline): SEHNR, FQNEAQ (reference sequence). CDR3 length: 16 residues. V trimming: 7 bases; J trimming: 5 bases; junction bases outside the gene matches: 17. CDR3 DNA sequence: TGTGCCAGCACCCCTGTAGTGACAGGGAGTTTGCACGAGCAGTACTTC. Amino acids: CASTPVVTGSLHEQYF.

This clone was counted a single time. The CDR3 is CASSPGQGVYGYTF. The CDR3 DNA sequence: TGTGCCAGCTCACCGGGACAGGGGGTATATGGCTACACCTTC. The chain carries TRBV18 and TRBJ1-2, with 11 bases aligning to TRBD1. The J segment lost 5 bases and the V segment lost 3 bases, leaving 2 bases of the junction unmatched. Germline assignment: CDR1 KGHSH and CDR2 LQKENI. The CDR3 contains 14 residues. Variable domain in full (rest from reference TRBV18 and TRBJ1-2): NAGVMQNPRHLVRRRGQEARLRCSPMKGHSHVYWYRQLPEEGLKFMVYLQKENIIDESGMPKERFSAEFPKEGPSILRIQQVVRGDSAAYFCASSPGQGVYGYTFGSGTRLTVV.

This chain uses TRBV9 with TRBJ1-5; D is uncertain. V lost 0 bases, J lost 7 bases, and 8 bases lay in between. This CDR3 is built from 13 residues. Per germline, CDR1 SGDLS and CDR2 YYNGEE. The DNA for the CDR3 is TGTGCCAGCAGCGTAGATATGGGACAGCCCCAGCATTTT. Translated: CASSVDMGQPQHF.

In the case of this clone: This sample includes further DNA sequences coding for the same CDR3. This chain joins TRBV7-2 and TRBJ2-1, with a weak D call TRBD2 (6 bases). Germline CDR1 is SGHTA and CDR2 is FQGNSA. The CDR3 sequence is 14 residues long. Trimming removed 3 bases at V and 5 bases at J, with 11 bases between. CDR3 nucleotides: TGTGCCAGCAGCTTGGGGCGGGGTAACAATGAGCAGTTCTTC. Its protein is CASSLGRGNNEQFF.

V gene TRBV5-1 combines with J gene TRBJ2-1; the match to TRBD2 covers 10 bases. The CDR3 consists of 16 residues. J lost 2 bases, V lost 4 bases, and 6 bases had no gene match. CDR1 is SGHRS, CDR2 YFSETQ, per germline. This CDR3 is CASSLRTSGPYNEQFF. CDR3 bases: TGCGCCAGCAGCCTTAGGACTAGCGGACCCTACAATGAGCAGTTCTTC.